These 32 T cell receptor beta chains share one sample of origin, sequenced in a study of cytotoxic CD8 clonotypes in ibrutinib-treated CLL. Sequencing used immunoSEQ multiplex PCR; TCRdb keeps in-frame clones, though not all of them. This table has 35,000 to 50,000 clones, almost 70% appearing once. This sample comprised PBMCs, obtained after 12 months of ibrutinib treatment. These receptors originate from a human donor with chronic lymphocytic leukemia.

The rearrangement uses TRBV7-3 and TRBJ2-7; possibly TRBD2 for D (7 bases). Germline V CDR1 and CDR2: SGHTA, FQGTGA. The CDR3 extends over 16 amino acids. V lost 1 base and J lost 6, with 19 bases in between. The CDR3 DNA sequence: TGTGCCAGCAGCTTAATTGGGGGCGGGAGATTGGCCGAGCAGTACTTC. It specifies CASSLIGGGRLAEQYF. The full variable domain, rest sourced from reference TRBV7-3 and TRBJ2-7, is GAGVSQTPSNKVTEKGKYVELRCDPISGHTALYWYRQSLGQGPEFLIYFQGTGAADDSGLPNDRFFAVRPEGSVSTLKIQRTERGDSAVYLCASSLIGGGRLAEQYFGPGTRLTVT.

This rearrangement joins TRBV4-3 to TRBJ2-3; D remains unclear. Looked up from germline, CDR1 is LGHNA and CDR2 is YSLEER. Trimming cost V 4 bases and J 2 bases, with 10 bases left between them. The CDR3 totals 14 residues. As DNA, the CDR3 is TGCGCCAGCAGCCTGAACCCATACACAGATACGCAGTATTTT. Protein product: CASSLNPYTDTQYF.

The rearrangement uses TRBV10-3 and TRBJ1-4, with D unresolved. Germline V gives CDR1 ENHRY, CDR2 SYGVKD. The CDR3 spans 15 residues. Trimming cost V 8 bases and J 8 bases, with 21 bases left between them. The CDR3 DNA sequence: TGTGCCATCTCTGAGAACGGGCCTCTAGGAGAAAAACTGTTTTTT. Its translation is CAISENGPLGEKLFF.

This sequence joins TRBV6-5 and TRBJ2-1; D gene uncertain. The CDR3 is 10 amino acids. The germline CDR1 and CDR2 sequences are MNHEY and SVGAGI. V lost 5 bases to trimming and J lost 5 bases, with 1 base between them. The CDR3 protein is CASSNNEQFF. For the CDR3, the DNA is TGTGCCAGCAGTAACAATGAGCAGTTCTTC.

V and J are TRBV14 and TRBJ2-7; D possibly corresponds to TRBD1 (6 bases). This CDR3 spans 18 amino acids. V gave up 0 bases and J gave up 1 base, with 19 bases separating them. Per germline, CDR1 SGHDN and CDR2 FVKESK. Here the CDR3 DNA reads TGTGCCAGCAGCCAAGAGCATGCAGGCAGGGGAAAATCCTACGAGCAGTACTTC. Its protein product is CASSQEHAGRGKSYEQYF.

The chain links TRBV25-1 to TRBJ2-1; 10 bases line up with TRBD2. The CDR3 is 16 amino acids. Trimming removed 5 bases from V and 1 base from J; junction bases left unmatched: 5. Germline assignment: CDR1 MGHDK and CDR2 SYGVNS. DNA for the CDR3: TGTGCCAGCAGTCGGCCTAGCGGGGGTTCCTACAATGAGCAGTTCTTC. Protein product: CASSRPSGGSYNEQFF.

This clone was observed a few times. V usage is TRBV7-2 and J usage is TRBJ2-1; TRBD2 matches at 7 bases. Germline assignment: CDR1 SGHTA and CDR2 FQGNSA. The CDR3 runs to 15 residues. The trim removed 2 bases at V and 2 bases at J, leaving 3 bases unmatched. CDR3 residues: CASSLRLATYNEQFF. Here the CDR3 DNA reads TGTGCCAGCAGCTTAAGACTAGCAACCTACAATGAGCAGTTCTTC. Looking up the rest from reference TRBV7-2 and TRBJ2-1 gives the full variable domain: GAGVSQSPSNKVTEKGKDVELRCDPISGHTALYWYRQSLGQGLEFLIYFQGNSAPDKSGLPSDRFSAERTGGSVSTLTIQRTQQEDSAVYLCASSLRLATYNEQFFGPGTRLTVL.

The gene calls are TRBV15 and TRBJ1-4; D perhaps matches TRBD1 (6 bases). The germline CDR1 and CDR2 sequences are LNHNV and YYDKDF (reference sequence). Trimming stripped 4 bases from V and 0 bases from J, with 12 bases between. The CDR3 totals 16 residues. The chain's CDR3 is CATSKGDTSTNEKLFF. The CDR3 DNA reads TGTGCCACCAGCAAAGGGGACACTTCAACTAATGAAAAACTGTTTTTT.

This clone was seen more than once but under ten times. The DNA of the CDR3 is TGTGCCAGCAGCTTAGACGAACAGACCCTCTTAAACACCATATATTTT. Protein sequence: CASSLDEQTLLNTIYF. V usage is TRBV7-9 and J usage is TRBJ1-3, with D uncertain. The CDR3 has 16 amino acids. In germline, CDR1 is SEHNR, CDR2 FQNEAQ (reference sequence). The ends were cut back, 1 base at V and 6 bases at J, with 16 bases in the middle.

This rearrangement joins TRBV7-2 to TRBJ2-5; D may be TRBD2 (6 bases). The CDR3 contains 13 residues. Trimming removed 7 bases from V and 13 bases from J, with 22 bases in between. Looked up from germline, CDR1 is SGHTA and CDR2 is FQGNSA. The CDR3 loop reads CASTTGVGSRWYF. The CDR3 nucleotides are TGTGCCAGCACTACGGGGGTCGGGTCCCGCTGGTACTTC.

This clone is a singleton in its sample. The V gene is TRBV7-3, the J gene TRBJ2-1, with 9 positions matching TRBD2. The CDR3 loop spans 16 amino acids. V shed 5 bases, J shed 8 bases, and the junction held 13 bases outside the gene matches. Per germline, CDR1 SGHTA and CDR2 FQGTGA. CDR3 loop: CASSTIAGEGRDEQFF. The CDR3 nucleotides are TGTGCCAGCAGCACTATAGCGGGAGAAGGTCGCGATGAGCAGTTCTTC.

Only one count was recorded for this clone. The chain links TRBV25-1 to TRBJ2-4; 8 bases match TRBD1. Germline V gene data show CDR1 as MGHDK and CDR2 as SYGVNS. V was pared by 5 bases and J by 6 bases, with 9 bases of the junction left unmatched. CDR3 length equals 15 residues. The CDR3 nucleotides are TGTGCCAGCAGTACAGGGCAGGGGGCGGGAAACATTCAGTACTTC. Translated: CASSTGQGAGNIQYF. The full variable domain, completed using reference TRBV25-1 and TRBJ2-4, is EADIYQTPRYLVIGTGKKITLECSQTMGHDKMYWYQQDPGMELHLIHYSYGVNSTEKGDLSSESTVSRIRTEHFPLTLESARPSHTSQYLCASSTGQGAGNIQYFGAGTRLSVL.

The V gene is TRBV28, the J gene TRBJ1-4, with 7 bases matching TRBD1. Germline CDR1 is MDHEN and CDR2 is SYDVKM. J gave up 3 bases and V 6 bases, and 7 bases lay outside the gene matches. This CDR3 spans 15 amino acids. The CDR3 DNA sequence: TGTGCCAGCAGAGAGTCAGGGGGGGCTAATGAAAAACTGTTTTTT. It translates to CASRESGGANEKLFF.

The CDR3 loop reads CASSLVGTGHLEQYF. As DNA, the CDR3 is TGTGCCAGCAGTTTAGTTGGGACGGGGCACCTGGAGCAGTACTTC. This chain connects TRBV28 to TRBJ2-7; either TRBD1 or TRBD2 may supply D (5 bases each). Germline V gives CDR1 MDHEN, CDR2 SYDVKM. The CDR3 totals 15 residues. V was trimmed by 2 bases and J by 7 bases, leaving 18 bases between them. The full variable domain, with the rest looked up from reference TRBV28 and TRBJ2-7, is DVKVTQSSRYLVKRTGEKVFLECVQDMDHENMFWYRQDPGLGLRLIYFSYDVKMKEKGDIPEGYSVSREKKERFSLILESASTNQTSMYLCASSLVGTGHLEQYFGPGTRLTVT.

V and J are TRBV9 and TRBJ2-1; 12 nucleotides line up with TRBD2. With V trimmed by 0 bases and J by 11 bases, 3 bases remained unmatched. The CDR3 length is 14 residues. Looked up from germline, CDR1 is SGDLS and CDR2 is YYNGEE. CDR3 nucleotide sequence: TGTGCCAGCAGCGTAGAGTGGACTAGCGGGAAGCAGTTCTTC. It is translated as CASSVEWTSGKQFF. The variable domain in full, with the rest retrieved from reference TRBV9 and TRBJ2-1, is DSGVTQTPKHLITATGQRVTLRCSPRSGDLSVYWYQQSLDQGLQFLIQYYNGEERAKGNILERFSAQQFPDLHSELNLSSLELGDSALYFCASSVEWTSGKQFFGPGTRLTVL.

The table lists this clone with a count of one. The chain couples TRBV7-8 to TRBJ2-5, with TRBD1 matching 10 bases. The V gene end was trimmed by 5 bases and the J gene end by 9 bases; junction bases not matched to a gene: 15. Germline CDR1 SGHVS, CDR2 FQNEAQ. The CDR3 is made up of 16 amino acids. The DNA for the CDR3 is TGTGCCAGCAGCGCCTCGGACAGGGGGTCTACCGCGGCCCAGTACTTC. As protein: CASSASDRGSTAAQYF. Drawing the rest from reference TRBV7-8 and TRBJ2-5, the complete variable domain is GAGVSQSPRYKVAKRGQDVALRCDPISGHVSLFWYQQALGQGPEFLTYFQNEAQLDKSGLPSDRFFAERPEGSVSTLKIQRTQQEDSAVYLCASSASDRGSTAAQYFGPGTRLLVL.

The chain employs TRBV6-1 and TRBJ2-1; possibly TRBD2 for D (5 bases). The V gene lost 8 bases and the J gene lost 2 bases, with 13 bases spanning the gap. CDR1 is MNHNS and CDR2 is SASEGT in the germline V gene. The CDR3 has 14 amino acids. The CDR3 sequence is CASSIAGTYNEQFF. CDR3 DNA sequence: TGTGCCAGCTCCATAGCCGGGACCTACAATGAGCAGTTCTTC.

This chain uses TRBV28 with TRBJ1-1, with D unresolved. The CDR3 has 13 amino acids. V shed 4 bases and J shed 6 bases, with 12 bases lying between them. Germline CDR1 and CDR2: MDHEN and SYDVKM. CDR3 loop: CASSSPSGAEAFF. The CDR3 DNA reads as TGTGCCAGCAGTTCCCCCAGTGGGGCTGAAGCTTTCTTT.

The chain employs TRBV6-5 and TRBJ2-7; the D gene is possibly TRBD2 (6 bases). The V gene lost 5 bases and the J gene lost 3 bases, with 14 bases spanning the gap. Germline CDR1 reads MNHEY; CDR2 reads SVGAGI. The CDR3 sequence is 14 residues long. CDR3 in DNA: TGTGCCAGCAGTACTGCAGCTAGCGACTACGAGCAGTACTTC. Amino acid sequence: CASSTAASDYEQYF.

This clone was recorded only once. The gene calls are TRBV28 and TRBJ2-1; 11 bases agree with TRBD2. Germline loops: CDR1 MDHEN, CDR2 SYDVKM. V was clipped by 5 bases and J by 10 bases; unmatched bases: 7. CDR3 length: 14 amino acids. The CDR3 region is CASSTSGRDGEQFF. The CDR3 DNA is TGTGCCAGCAGTACTAGCGGGAGAGATGGCGAGCAGTTCTTC.

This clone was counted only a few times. CDR3 DNA sequence: TGTGCCAGCCTTATCTCAGGACAGGGGCTGGACTATGGCTACACCTTC. It translates to CASLISGQGLDYGYTF. This chain connects TRBV6-4 to TRBJ1-2; 9 bases are shared with TRBD1. Germline CDR1 reads MRHNA; CDR2 reads SNTAGT. The CDR3 covers 16 residues. V shed 8 bases, J shed 3 bases, and the junction held 13 bases outside the gene matches.

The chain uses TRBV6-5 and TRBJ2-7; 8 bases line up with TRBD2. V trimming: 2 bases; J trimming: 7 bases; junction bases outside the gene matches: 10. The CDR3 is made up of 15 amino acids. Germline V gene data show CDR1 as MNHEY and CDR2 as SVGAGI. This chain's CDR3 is CASSYGAGVTKEQYF. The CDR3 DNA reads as TGTGCCAGCAGTTACGGAGCGGGAGTGACTAAAGAGCAGTACTTC.

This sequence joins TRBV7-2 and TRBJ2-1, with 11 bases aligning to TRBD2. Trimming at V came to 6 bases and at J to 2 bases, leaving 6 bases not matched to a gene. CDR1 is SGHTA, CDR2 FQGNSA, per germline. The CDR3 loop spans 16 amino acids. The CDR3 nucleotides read TGTGCCAGCAGATCCCTAGCGGGAGGCGCCTACAATGAGCAGTTCTTC. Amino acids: CASRSLAGGAYNEQFF.

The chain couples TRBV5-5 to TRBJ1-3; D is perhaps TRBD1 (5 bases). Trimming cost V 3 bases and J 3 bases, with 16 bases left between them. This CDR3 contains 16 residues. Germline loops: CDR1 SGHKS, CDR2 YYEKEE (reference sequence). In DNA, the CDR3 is TGTGCCAGCAGCTGGGGCCCCCAGTCAGATGGAAACACCATATATTTT. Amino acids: CASSWGPQSDGNTIYF. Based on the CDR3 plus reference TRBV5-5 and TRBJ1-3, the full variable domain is DAGVTQSPTHLIKTRGQQVTLRCSPISGHKSVSWYQQVLGQGPQFIFQYYEKEERGRGNFPDRFSARQFPNYSSELNVNALLLGDSALYLCASSWGPQSDGNTIYFGEGSWLTVV.

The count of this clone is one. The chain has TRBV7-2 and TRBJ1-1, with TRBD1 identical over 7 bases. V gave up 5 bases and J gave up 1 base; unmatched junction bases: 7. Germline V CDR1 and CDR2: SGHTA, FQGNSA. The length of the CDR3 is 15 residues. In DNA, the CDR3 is TGTGCCAGCAGCCCGAGACAGGGTAGGAACACTGAAGCTTTCTTT. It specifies CASSPRQGRNTEAFF.

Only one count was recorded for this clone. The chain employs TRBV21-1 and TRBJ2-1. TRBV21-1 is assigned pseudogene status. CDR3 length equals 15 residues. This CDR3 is CASSLWDQLRGEQFF. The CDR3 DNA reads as TGTGCCAGCAGCTTGTGGGACCAGCTTAGGGGTGAGCAGTTCTTC.

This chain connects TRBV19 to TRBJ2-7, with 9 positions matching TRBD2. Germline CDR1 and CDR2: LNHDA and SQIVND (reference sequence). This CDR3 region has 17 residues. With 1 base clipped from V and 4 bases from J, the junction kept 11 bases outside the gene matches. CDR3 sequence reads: CASSIAHRSGRSYEQYF. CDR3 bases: TGTGCCAGTAGTATAGCCCACAGAAGCGGGAGGTCGTACGAGCAGTACTTC.

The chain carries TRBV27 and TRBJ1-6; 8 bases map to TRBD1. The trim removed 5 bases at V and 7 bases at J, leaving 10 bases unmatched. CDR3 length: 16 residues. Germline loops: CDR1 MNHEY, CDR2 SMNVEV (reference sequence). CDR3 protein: CASSPKGQVNNSPLHF. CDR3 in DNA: TGTGCCAGCAGTCCGAAGGGACAGGTCAACAATTCACCCCTCCACTTT.

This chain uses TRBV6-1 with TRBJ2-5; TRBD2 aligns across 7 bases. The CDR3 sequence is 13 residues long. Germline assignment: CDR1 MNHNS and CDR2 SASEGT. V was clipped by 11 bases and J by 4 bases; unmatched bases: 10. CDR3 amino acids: CAGTSGTGETQYF. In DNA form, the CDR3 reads TGTGCCGGGACGAGCGGGACGGGAGAGACCCAGTACTTC.

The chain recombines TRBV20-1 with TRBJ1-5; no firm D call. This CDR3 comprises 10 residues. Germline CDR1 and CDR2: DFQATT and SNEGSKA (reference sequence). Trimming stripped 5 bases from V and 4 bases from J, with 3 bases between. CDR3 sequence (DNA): TGCAGTGCTGGAAATCAGCCCCAGCATTTT. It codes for CSAGNQPQHF.

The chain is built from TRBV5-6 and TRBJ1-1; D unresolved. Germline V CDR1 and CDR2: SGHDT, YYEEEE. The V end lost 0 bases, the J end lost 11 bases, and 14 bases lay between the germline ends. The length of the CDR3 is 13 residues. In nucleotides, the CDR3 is TGTGCCAGCAGCTTGGCAGAGGGCTCGGGTGCTTTCTTT. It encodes CASSLAEGSGAFF.

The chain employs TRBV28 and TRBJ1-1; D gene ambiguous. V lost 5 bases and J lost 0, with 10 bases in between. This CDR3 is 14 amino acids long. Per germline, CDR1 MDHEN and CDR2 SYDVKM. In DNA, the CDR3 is TGTGCCAGCAGTCCCGGGCCCATGAACACTGAAGCTTTCTTT. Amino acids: CASSPGPMNTEAFF.